These 2 T cell receptor beta chains were all obtained from the same sample, sequenced in a study of blood T cell repertoires in COVID-19. Here immunoSEQ multiplex PCR was the method, and the copy in TCRdb shows in-frame clones only, minus some. The top ten clones hold 8.4% of a sample with 160,000 or so clones, 82% of them seen once. The sample was peripheral blood. These receptors were collected from a woman in her sixties or seventies with acute or convalescent COVID-19.

The chain carries TRBV11-2 and TRBJ1-3, with D possibly being TRBD1 (5 bases). The V end was cut by 4 bases, the J end by 0 bases, with 10 bases between. Germline CDR1 reads SGHAT; CDR2 reads FQNNGV. There are 15 residues in the CDR3. The CDR3 here is CASSSYRSSGNTIYF. The DNA for the CDR3 is TGTGCCAGCAGCTCGTACAGGTCCTCTGGAAACACCATATATTTT.

The count of this clone is one. V and J are TRBV5-8 and TRBJ1-2; unclear D gene. Germline-derived CDR1 and CDR2 are SGHTS and YDEGEE. The CDR3 extends over 16 amino acids. Deletions cut 0 bases from V and 0 bases from J, with 12 bases between. In DNA, the CDR3 is TGTGCCAGCAGCTTGGCCATGTTCAGATCTAACTATGGCTACACCTTC. Amino acids: CASSLAMFRSNYGYTF.